These 9 T cell receptor beta chains share one sample of origin, sequenced in a study of blood T cell repertoires in COVID-19. Assay used: immunoSEQ multiplex PCR; TCRdb lists only in-frame clones, some missing. The table shows more than 400,000 clones, with less than 95% occurring only once. Sequenced sample: PBMCs or T cells enriched from blood (not recorded which). The source of these receptors is a man between 18 and 29 years old who had recovered from COVID-19.

The V call is TRBV27, the J call TRBJ2-1; 12 positions agree with TRBD2. J gave up 10 bases and V 5 bases, and 3 bases lay outside the gene matches. Per the germline V gene, CDR1 is MNHEY and CDR2 is SMNVEV (reference sequence). The CDR3 runs to 13 residues. CDR3 residues: CASSPGLAGEQFF. CDR3 coding DNA: TGTGCCAGCAGTCCCGGACTAGCGGGAGAGCAGTTCTTC.

V usage is TRBV4-2 and J usage is TRBJ1-3; 10 bases agree with TRBD1. The junction had 8 bases not matched to a gene; V was cut back by 1 base and J by 2 bases. The germline gives CDR1 LGHNA, CDR2 YNFKEQ. The CDR3 runs to 18 residues. The CDR3 region is CASSQVSGQGFPGNTIYF. DNA of the CDR3: TGTGCCAGCAGCCAAGTTTCGGGACAGGGGTTTCCTGGAAACACCATATATTTT.

This chain joins TRBV4-1 and TRBJ2-1, with D possibly TRBD1 on 6 matching bases. The V gene lost 1 base and the J gene lost 0 bases, with 10 bases spanning the gap. From germline, CDR1 is MGHRA and CDR2 YSYEKL. CDR3 length: 16 residues. CDR3 bases: TGCGCCAGCAGCCAAGCAGGGACAAACTCCTACAATGAGCAGTTCTTC. Amino acids: CASSQAGTNSYNEQFF.

The genes are TRBV30 and TRBJ2-5; TRBD1 might be the D (8 bases). The germline CDR1 and CDR2 sequences are GTSNPN and SVGIG (reference sequence). V was clipped by 1 base and J by 4 bases, with 16 bases between them. The CDR3 totals 15 residues. CDR3: CAWSGNRGRGETQYF. The DNA of the CDR3 is TGTGCCTGGAGTGGAAACAGGGGGAGGGGAGAGACCCAGTACTTC. Drawing the rest from reference TRBV30 and TRBJ2-5, the complete variable domain is SQTIHQWPATLVQPVGSPLSLECTVEGTSNPNLYWYRQAAGRGLQLLFYSVGIGQISSEVPQNLSASRPQDRQFILSSKKLLLSDSGFYLCAWSGNRGRGETQYFGPGTRLLVL.

The chain recombines TRBV12-3 or TRBV12-4 with TRBJ2-6; 7 bases agree with TRBD1. There are 12 residues in the CDR3. Germline trimming cut 6 bases from V and 15 bases from J; bases unmatched to any gene: 8. Here the CDR3 reads CASSQTGLGLTF. The DNA for the CDR3 is TGTGCCAGCAGCCAGACAGGGCTTGGCCTGACTTTC.

The chain carries TRBV18 and TRBJ1-1; D is undetermined. Germline V lookup: CDR1 KGHSH, CDR2 LQKENI. This CDR3 is 15 amino acids long. Trimming left V 6 bases short and J 2 bases short, with 16 bases between. DNA for the CDR3: TGTGCCAGCTCCCGCAACCAGGAACCAAACACTGAAGCTTTCTTT. Its translation is CASSRNQEPNTEAFF.

The chain has TRBV28 and TRBJ2-7; 11 bases line up with TRBD2. With 6 bases clipped from V and 7 bases from J, the junction kept 11 bases outside the gene matches. The germline gives CDR1 MDHEN, CDR2 SYDVKM. This CDR3 has 15 residues. CDR3 sequence reads: CASSLASSGGLEQYF. Written as DNA, the CDR3 is TGTGCCAGCAGCTTAGCCTCTAGCGGGGGGCTAGAGCAGTACTTC.

About this clone: Its ends do not fully match the called genes, so a read error is possible. As DNA, the CDR3 is TGCAGCATTGAAGGGGCAGCCTCTAACTATGGCTACACCTTC. Translating it yields CSIEGAASNYGYTF. The chain joins TRBV29-1 to TRBJ1-2; possibly TRBD1 for D (5 bases). Germline V lookup: CDR1 SQVTM, CDR2 ANQGSEA. This CDR3 has 14 residues.

V and J are TRBV2 and TRBJ2-7; 7 bases line up with TRBD1. This CDR3 has 11 amino acids. With V trimmed by 7 bases and J by 4 bases, 1 base remained unmatched. CDR1 and CDR2 from the germline V gene are SNHLY and FYNNEI. CDR3 sequence reads: CASTTGYEQYF. CDR3 sequence (DNA): TGTGCCAGCACGACAGGGTACGAGCAGTACTTC.